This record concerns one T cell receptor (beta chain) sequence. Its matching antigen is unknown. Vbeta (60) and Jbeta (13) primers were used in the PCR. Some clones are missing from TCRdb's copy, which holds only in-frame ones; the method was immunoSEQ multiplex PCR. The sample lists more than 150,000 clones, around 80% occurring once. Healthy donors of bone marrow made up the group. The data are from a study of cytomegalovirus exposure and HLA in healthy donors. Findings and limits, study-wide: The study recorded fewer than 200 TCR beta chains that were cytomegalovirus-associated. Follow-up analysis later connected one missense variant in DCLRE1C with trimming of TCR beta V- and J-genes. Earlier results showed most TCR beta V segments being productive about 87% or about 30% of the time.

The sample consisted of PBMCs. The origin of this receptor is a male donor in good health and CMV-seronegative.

CDR3 coding DNA: TGCAGCGCTTACGACAGGGCTGAAGCTTTCTTT. Its translation: CSAYDRAEAFF. The rearrangement joins TRBV29-1 to TRBJ1-1; 7 bases are a match to TRBD1. The CDR3 has 11 residues. The germline CDR1 and CDR2 sequences are SQVTM and ANQGSEA. The V segment lost 7 bases and the J segment 6 bases; nucleotides outside the gene matches: 5. The full variable domain, with the rest looked up from reference TRBV29-1 and TRBJ1-1, is SAVISQKPSRDICQRGTSLTIQCQVDSQVTMMFWYRQQPGQSLTLIATANQGSEATYESGFVIDKFPISRPNLTFSTLTVSNMSPEDSSIYLCSAYDRAEAFFGQGTRLTVV.